In its sample, the clone carrying this TCR beta chain was seen many times. Its cognate antigen is unknown. Authors of the study amplified TCR beta CDR3 regions from RNA transcripts. In the first-round RT-PCR of the TCR CDR3, the HTBI primer set was used. TCRdb re-analysed the multiplex PCR reads in MiXCR, keeping a single row per CDR3 protein. The data hold about 690,000 distinct CDR3 sequences, with roughly 17% observed a single time. V trimming: 0 bases; J trimming: 2 bases; junction bases outside the gene matches: 5. Germline CDR1 and CDR2: SGHRS and YFSETQ. The CDR3 extends over 16 amino acids. These data are taken from a study of T cells in Graves' hyperthyroidism and ophthalmopathy. In the study overall: Peripheral blood collection took place at initial diagnosis, before any treatment.

Study-wide points: Among thyroid clonotypes expanded above 0.001, most also appeared in blood.

Sequences were obtained from blood. The sequence was collected from a man aged 45-60 years with Graves' hyperthyroidism. The chain combines TRBV5-1 with TRBJ2-3, with 8 bases lining up with TRBD2. CDR3 sequence: CASSLGGGRTTDTQYF. The CDR3 coding sequence is TGCGCCAGCAGCTTGGGTGGCGGGAGGACCACAGATACGCAGTATTTT.